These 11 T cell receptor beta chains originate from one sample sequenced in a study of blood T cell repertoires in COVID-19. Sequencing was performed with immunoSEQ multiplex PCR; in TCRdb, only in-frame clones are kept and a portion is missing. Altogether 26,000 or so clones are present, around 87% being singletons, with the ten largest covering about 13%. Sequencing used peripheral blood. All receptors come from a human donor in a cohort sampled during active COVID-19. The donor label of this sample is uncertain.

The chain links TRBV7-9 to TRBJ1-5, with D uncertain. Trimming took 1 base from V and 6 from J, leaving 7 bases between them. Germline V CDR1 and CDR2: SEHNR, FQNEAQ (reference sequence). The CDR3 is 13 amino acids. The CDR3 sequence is CASSLDEGQPQHF. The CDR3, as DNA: TGTGCCAGCAGCTTAGACGAGGGTCAGCCCCAGCATTTT.

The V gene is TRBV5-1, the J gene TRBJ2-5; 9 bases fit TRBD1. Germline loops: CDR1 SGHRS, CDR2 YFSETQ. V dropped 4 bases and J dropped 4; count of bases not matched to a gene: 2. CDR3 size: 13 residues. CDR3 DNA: TGCGCCAGCAGCCAGGGACAGGGAGAGACCCAGTACTTC. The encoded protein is CASSQGQGETQYF.

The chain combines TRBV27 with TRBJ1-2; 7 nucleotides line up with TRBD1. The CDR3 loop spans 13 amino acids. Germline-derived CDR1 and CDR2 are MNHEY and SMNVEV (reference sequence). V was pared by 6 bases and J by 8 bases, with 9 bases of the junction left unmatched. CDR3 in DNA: TGTGCCAGCAGCAACCACAGGGGTGAGGGCTACACCTTC. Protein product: CASSNHRGEGYTF.

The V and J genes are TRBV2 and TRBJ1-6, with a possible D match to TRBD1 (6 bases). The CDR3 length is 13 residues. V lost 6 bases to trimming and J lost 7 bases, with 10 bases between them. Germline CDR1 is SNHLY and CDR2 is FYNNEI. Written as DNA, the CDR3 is TGTGCCAGCAGCCCAGGGGTAAATTCACCCCTCCACTTT. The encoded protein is CASSPGVNSPLHF.

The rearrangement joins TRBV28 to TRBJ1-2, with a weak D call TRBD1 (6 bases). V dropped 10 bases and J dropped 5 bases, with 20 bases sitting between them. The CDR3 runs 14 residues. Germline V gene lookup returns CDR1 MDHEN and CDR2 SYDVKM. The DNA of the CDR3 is TGTGCCACCCCCGGGACAAGGGCTGGGTATGGCTACACCTTC. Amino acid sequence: CATPGTRAGYGYTF.

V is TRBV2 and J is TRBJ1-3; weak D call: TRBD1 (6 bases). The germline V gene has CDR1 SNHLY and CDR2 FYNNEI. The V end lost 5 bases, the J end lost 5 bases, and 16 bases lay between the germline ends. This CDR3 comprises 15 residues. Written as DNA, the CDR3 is TGTGCCAGCAGTTCGGGACCAGGGGCTAGAAACACCATATATTTT. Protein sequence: CASSSGPGARNTIYF.

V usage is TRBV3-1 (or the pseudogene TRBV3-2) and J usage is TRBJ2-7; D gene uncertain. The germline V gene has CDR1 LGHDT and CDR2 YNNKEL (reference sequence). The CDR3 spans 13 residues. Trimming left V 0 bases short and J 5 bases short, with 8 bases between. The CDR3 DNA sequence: TGTGCCAGCAGCCAAGATCTCCAGAACGAGCAGTACTTC. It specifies CASSQDLQNEQYF.

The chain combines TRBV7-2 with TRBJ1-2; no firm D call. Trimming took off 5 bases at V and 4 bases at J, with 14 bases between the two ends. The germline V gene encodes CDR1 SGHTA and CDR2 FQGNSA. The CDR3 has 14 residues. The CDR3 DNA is TGTGCCAGCAGCCCCTTTTTGGAGGGCTATGGCTACACCTTC. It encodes CASSPFLEGYGYTF. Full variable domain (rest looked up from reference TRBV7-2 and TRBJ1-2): GAGVSQSPSNKVTEKGKDVELRCDPISGHTALYWYRQSLGQGLEFLIYFQGNSAPDKSGLPSDRFSAERTGGSVSTLTIQRTQQEDSAVYLCASSPFLEGYGYTFGSGTRLTVV.

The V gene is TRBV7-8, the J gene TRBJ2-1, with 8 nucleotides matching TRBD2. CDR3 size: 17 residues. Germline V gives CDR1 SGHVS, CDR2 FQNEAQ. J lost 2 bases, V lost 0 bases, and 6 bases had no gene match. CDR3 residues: CASSLAGSGGPYNEQFF. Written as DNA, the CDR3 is TGTGCCAGCAGCTTAGCGGGAAGCGGGGGCCCCTACAATGAGCAGTTCTTC.

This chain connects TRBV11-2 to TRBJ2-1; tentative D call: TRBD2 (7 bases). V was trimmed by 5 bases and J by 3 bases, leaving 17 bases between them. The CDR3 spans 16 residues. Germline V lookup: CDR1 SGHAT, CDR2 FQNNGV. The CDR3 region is CASSQSGGPRYNEQFF. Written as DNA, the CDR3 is TGTGCCAGCAGCCAATCCGGGGGGCCGCGCTACAATGAGCAGTTCTTC.

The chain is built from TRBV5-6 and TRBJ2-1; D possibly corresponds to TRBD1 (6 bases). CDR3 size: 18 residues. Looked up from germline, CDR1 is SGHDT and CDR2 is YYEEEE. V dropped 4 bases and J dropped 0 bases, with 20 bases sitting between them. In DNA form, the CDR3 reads TGTGCCAGCAGCCCGGTGGGGGCCAGGGCGAGCTCCTACAATGAGCAGTTCTTC. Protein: CASSPVGARASSYNEQFF.